This is a list of T cell receptor beta chains from one sample in a study of identical twins. TCRdb passed the 5' RACE reads through MiXCR, listing each CDR3 protein once. This table has 220,000 or so distinct CDR3 sequences, roughly 7% appearing once. These data also featured in a second study, about yellow fever vaccine responses in identical twins.

Source material: memory (CD45RO+) T cells sorted from blood. The receptor set was obtained from a young woman in good health. CDR3s include the opening cysteine and the closing phenylalanine or tryptophan. D genes are given only for firm matches. Clone size is shown for a subset of rows, as once, few, many or a class of expanded clone.

V gene: TRBV7-2; D gene: -; J gene: TRBJ1-5; clone size: many; CDR3 protein: CASSLGQWGNQPQHF; CDR3 DNA: TGTGCCAGCAGCTTAGGACAGTGGGGCAATCAGCCCCAGCATTTT
V gene: TRBV5-1; D gene: TRBD1; J gene: TRBJ1-3; clone size: many; CDR3 protein: CASSLQDRGTNTIYF; CDR3 DNA: TGCGCCAGCAGCCTGCAGGACAGGGGGACAAACACCATATATTTT
V gene: TRBV14; D gene: TRBD1; J gene: TRBJ1-1; clone size: few; CDR3 protein: CASSQPTGDNTEAFF; CDR3 DNA: TGTGCCAGCAGCCAACCGACAGGGGATAACACTGAAGCTTTCTTT
V gene: TRBV6-1; D gene: TRBD2; J gene: TRBJ2-1; clone size: -; CDR3 protein: CASSHSGRGNEQFF; CDR3 DNA: TGTGCCAGCAGCCATAGCGGGAGAGGCAATGAGCAGTTCTTC
V gene: TRBV5-1; D gene: -; J gene: TRBJ2-3; clone size: many; CDR3 protein: CASSLGAASTDTQYF; CDR3 DNA: TGCGCCAGCAGCTTGGGGGCTGCTAGCACAGATACGCAGTATTTT
V gene: TRBV9; D gene: TRBD1; J gene: TRBJ2-5; clone size: -; CDR3 protein: CASSPSHRGETQYF; CDR3 DNA: TGTGCCAGCAGCCCATCTCACAGGGGAGAGACCCAGTACTTC
V gene: TRBV2; D gene: TRBD2; J gene: TRBJ2-2; clone size: few; CDR3 protein: CASSGTSGTGELFF; CDR3 DNA: TGTGCCAGCTCCGGGACTAGCGGCACCGGGGAGCTGTTTTTT
V gene: TRBV3-1; D gene: -; J gene: TRBJ1-4; clone size: many; CDR3 protein: CASSRAGLKKLFF; CDR3 DNA: TGTGCCAGCAGCCGGGCAGGCCTAAAAAAACTGTTTTTT
V gene: TRBV2; D gene: -; J gene: TRBJ1-2; clone size: many; CDR3 protein: CASTVGSYGYTF; CDR3 DNA: TGTGCCAGCACTGTGGGGTCCTATGGCTACACCTTC
V gene: TRBV7-9; D gene: TRBD1; J gene: TRBJ1-2; clone size: many; CDR3 protein: CASSLMDRDGYTF; CDR3 DNA: TGTGCCAGCAGCTTAATGGACAGGGATGGCTACACCTTC
V gene: TRBV20-1; D gene: -; J gene: TRBJ2-1; clone size: many; CDR3 protein: CSAQGGNEQFF; CDR3 DNA: TGCAGTGCCCAGGGGGGCAATGAGCAGTTCTTC
V gene: TRBV7-9; D gene: -; J gene: TRBJ2-1; clone size: many; CDR3 protein: CASSLGRFGYNEQFF; CDR3 DNA: TGTGCCAGCAGCTTAGGTAGATTCGGGTACAATGAGCAGTTCTTC
V gene: TRBV20-1; D gene: -; J gene: TRBJ1-6; clone size: few; CDR3 protein: CSARPGGSNSPLHF; CDR3 DNA: TGCAGTGCCCGACCCGGGGGGAGTAATTCACCCCTCCACTTT
V gene: TRBV5-1; D gene: -; J gene: TRBJ2-2; clone size: -; CDR3 protein: CASISGISHTGELFF; CDR3 DNA: TGCGCCAGCATCTCGGGGATTAGCCACACCGGGGAGCTGTTTTTT
V gene: TRBV9; D gene: -; J gene: TRBJ2-7; clone size: -; CDR3 protein: CASSVVPTSTGEQYF; CDR3 DNA: TGTGCCAGCAGCGTAGTCCCGACCTCCACGGGCGAGCAGTACTTC
V gene: TRBV20-1; D gene: TRBD2; J gene: TRBJ2-7; clone size: few; CDR3 protein: CSAINRGGYEQYF; CDR3 DNA: TGCAGCGCAATCAACCGGGGGGGGTACGAGCAGTACTTC
V gene: TRBV5-1; D gene: -; J gene: TRBJ2-3; clone size: many; CDR3 protein: CASSPAGGWSDTQYF; CDR3 DNA: TGCGCCAGCAGCCCCGCGGGCGGGTGGTCAGATACGCAGTATTTT
V gene: TRBV7-3; D gene: -; J gene: TRBJ1-1; clone size: few; CDR3 protein: CASSLRAGYNTEAFF; CDR3 DNA: TGTGCCAGCAGCTTAAGAGCAGGGTACAACACTGAAGCTTTCTTT
V gene: TRBV19; D gene: -; J gene: TRBJ1-5; clone size: few; CDR3 protein: CASSIMLRGGNNQPQHF; CDR3 DNA: TGTGCCAGTAGTATAATGTTGAGGGGAGGGAACAATCAGCCCCAGCATTTT